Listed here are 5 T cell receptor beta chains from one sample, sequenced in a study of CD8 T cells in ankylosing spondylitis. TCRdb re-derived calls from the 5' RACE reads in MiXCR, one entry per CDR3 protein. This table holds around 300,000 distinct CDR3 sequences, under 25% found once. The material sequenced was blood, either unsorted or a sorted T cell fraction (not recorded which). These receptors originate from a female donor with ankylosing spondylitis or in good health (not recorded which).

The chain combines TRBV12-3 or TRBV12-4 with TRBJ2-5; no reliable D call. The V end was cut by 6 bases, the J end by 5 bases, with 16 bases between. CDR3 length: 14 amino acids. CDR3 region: CASSPAARHETQYF. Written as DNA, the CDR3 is TGTGCCAGCAGCCCCGCGGCTAGGCACGAGACCCAGTACTTC.

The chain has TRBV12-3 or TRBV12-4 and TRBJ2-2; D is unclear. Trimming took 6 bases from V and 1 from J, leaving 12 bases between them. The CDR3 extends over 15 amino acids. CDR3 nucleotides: TGTGCCAGCAGGACGACTGGAGTGAACACCGGGGAGCTGTTTTTT. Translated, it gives CASRTTGVNTGELFF.

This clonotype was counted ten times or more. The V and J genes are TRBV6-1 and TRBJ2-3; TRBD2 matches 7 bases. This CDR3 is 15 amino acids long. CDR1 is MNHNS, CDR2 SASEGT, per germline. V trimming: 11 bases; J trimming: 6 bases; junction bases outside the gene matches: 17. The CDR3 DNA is TGTGCCGTATGCCCGAGGGAGGGCGGAAGGGATACGCAGTATTTT. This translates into CAVCPREGGRDTQYF.

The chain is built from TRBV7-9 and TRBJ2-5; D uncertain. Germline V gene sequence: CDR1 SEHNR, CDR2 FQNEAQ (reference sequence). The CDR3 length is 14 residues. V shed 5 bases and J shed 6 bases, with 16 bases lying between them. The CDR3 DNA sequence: TGTGCCAGCAGCCTAGGGTCGGCCACGCAGACCCAGTACTTC. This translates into CASSLGSATQTQYF.

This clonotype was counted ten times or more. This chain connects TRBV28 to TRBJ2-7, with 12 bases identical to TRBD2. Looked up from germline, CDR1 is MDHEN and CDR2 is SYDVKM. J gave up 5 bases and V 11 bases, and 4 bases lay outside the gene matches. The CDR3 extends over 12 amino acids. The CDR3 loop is CASWTSGNEQYF. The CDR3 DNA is TGTGCCTCTTGGACTAGCGGGAACGAGCAGTACTTC.